What follows describes a single T cell receptor beta chain. Its matching antigen is unknown. This sample stems from a study of identical twins. Broader study findings: The models systematically underestimated how much out-of-frame TCR alpha was shared in monozygotic twins. While abundant cord blood beta clonotypes carried fewer insertions, memory repertoires showed no such pattern.

Germline V gene sequence: CDR1 PRHDT, CDR2 FYEKMQ (reference sequence). V lost 2 bases and J lost 4; bases outside the gene matches: 6. The CDR3 sequence is 15 residues long. It was template switching that added a universal primer site, and there were unique molecular identifiers on the cDNA. TCRdb called the 5' RACE reads again in MiXCR, with one record for every CDR3 protein. Among 1.5 million to 2 million distinct CDR3 sequences, around a third were seen once, and the ten largest hold roughly 0.3%. The sample was cord blood. The rearrangement joins TRBV13 to TRBJ1-1, with 8 positions matching TRBD1. The sequence was collected from a newborn girl in good health. As DNA, the CDR3 is TGTGCCAGCAGCTTATTGGACAGGGATAGCACTGAAGCTTTCTTT. Protein sequence: CASSLLDRDSTEAFF.